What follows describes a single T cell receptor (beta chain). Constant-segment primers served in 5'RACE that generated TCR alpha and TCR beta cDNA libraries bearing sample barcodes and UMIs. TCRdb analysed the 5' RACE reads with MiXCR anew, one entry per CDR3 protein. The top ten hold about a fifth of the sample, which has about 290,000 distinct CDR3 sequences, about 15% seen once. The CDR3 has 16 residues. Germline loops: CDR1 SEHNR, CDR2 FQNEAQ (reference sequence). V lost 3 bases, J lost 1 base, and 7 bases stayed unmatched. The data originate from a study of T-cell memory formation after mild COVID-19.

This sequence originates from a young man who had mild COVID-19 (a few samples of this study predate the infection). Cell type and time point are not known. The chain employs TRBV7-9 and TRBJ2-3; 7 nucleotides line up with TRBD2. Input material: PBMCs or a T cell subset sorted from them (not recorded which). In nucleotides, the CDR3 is TGTGCCAGCAGCTTGCGAGTCCGGGGGGGCACAGATACGCAGTATTTT. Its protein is CASSLRVRGGTDTQYF.